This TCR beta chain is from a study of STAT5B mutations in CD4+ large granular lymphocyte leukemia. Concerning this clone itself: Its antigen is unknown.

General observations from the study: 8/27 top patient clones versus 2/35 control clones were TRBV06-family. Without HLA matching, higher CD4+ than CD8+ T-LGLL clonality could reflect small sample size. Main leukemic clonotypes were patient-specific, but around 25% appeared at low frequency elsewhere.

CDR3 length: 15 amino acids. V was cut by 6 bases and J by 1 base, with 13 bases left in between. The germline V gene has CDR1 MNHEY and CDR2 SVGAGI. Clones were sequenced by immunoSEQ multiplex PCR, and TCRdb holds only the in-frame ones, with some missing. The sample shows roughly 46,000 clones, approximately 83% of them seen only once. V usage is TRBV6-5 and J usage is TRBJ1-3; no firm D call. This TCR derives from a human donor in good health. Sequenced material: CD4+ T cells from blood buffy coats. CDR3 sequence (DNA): TGTGCCAGCAGCCCCCTTCCCGGGTCTGGAAACACCATATATTTT. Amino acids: CASSPLPGSGNTIYF.